This T cell receptor beta chain originates from a study of blood T cell repertoires in COVID-19. Clones were read by immunoSEQ multiplex PCR, and TCRdb kept only the in-frame ones, dropping some. The sample shows a few hundred thousand clones, 87% of them seen only once. The V segment lost 6 bases and the J segment 4 bases; nucleotides outside the gene matches: 6. The CDR3 has 14 amino acids. Germline lookup yields CDR1 LNHNV and CDR2 YYDKDF (reference sequence). The sample comprised PBMCs or T cells enriched from blood (not recorded which). This TCR was sampled from a young woman who had recovered from COVID-19. V usage is TRBV15 and J usage is TRBJ1-2, with TRBD1 matching over 9 bases. The CDR3 region has the DNA TGTGCCACCAGGGTGGACAGGGGAGGCTATGGCTACACCTTC. Residues: CATRVDRGGYGYTF.